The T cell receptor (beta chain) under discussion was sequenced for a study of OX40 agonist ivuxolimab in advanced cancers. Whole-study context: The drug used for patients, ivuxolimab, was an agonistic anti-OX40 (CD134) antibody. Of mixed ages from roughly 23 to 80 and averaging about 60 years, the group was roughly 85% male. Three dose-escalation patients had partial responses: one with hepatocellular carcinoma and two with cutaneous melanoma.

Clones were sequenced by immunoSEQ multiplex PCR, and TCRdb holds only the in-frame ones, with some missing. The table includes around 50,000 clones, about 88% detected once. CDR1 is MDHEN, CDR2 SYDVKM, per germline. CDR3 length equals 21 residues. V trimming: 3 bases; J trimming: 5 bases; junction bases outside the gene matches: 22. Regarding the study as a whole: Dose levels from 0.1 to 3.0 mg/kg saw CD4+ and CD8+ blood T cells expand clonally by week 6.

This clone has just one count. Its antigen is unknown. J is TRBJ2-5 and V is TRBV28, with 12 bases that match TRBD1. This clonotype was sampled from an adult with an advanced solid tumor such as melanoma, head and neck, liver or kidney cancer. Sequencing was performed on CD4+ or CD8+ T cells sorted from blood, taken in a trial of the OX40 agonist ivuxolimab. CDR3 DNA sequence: TGTGCCAGCAGTTTCCCGGGACAGGGGGCGCGAGGAGGGAGGCACGGGGAGACCCAGTACTTC. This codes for CASSFPGQGARGGRHGETQYF.